These 13 T cell receptor beta chains originate from one sample sequenced in a study of T-cell reconstitution after alpha-beta-depleted transplantation in children. TCRbeta library construction was performed incorporating unique molecular identifiers. TCRdb used MiXCR to reprocess the PCR reads, holding one entry per CDR3 protein. The data hold approximately 630,000 distinct CDR3 sequences, with roughly 14% observed a single time. This sample comprised PBMCs, obtained before TCRalphabeta/CD19-depleted stem cell transplant. The receptors come from a girl aged 2 to 9 with congenital amegakaryocytic thrombocytopenia, due to receive a stem cell transplant.

The table lists this clonotype with many counts. This chain uses TRBV5-1 with TRBJ2-3; D possibly corresponds to TRBD1 (6 bases). Trimming took 4 bases from V and 2 from J, leaving 8 bases between them. The CDR3 loop spans 13 amino acids. Germline V gives CDR1 SGHRS, CDR2 YFSETQ. The CDR3 DNA sequence: TGCGCCAGCAGCAGGGGGACCACAGATACGCAGTATTTT. Its translation is CASSRGTTDTQYF.

At least ten counts were recorded for this clonotype. The V call is TRBV29-1, the J call TRBJ2-5; no firm D call. The CDR3 spans 11 residues. The germline CDR1 and CDR2 sequences are SQVTM and ANQGSEA. Trimming left V 7 bases short and J 5 bases short, with 11 bases between. CDR3 region: CSAGNTETQYF. CDR3 bases: TGCAGCGCCGGAAATACGGAGACCCAGTACTTC.

The chain carries TRBV20-1 and TRBJ2-3; the D is unclear. The V and J ends lost 0 bases and 1 base respectively, with 11 bases between them. The germline V gene encodes CDR1 DFQATT and CDR2 SNEGSKA (reference sequence). The CDR3 contains 15 residues. The CDR3 protein is CSARDLRRGTDTQYF. In DNA form, the CDR3 reads TGCAGTGCTAGAGATCTGAGAAGAGGCACAGATACGCAGTATTTT.

As to this clonotype: A much more abundant neighbour one base away suggests this may be a read error. V is TRBV4-1 and J is TRBJ2-5, with D perhaps assigned TRBD1 or TRBD2 (5 bases each). This CDR3 has 14 amino acids. V lost 4 bases and J 8 bases, leaving 17 bases between the germline ends. Looked up from germline, CDR1 is MGHRA and CDR2 is YSYEKL. Here the CDR3 DNA reads TGCGCCAGCAGCCGGGACGGGGCCTCTGACACCCAGTACTTC. This sequence encodes CASSRDGASDTQYF.

The chain links TRBV20-1 to TRBJ2-7; possible D gene TRBD2, 7 bases. In germline, CDR1 is DFQATT, CDR2 SNEGSKA (reference sequence). V shed 2 bases and J shed 6 bases, with 20 bases lying between them. CDR3 size: 15 residues. As DNA, the CDR3 is TGCAGTGCTAGAATCGGGGGGTCAGGGGTCCCCGAGCAGTACTTC. Protein: CSARIGGSGVPEQYF.

The chain couples TRBV4-2 to TRBJ2-7; no definite D call. V lost 0 bases, J lost 2 bases, and 11 bases lay in between. Germline V gives CDR1 LGHNA, CDR2 YNFKEQ. This CDR3 comprises 15 residues. The CDR3 protein is CASSQDRRSAYEQYF. The CDR3 DNA is TGTGCCAGCAGCCAAGATCGGAGATCAGCCTACGAGCAGTACTTC.

This clonotype has a count of ten or more. This chain's CDR3 is CSVSQGASNQPQHF. The CDR3 DNA sequence: TGCAGCGTCTCCCAAGGTGCCTCCAATCAGCCCCAGCATTTT. The V call is TRBV29-1, the J call TRBJ1-5; D gene ambiguous. Germline V lookup: CDR1 SQVTM, CDR2 ANQGSEA. V was shortened by 6 bases and J by 3 bases, with 15 bases between the two germline ends. The CDR3 contains 14 residues.

This CDR3 is CASSQYRFDSYNEQFF. CDR3 coding DNA: TGTGCCAGCAGCCAATACAGGTTCGACTCCTACAATGAGCAGTTCTTC. V usage is TRBV14 and J usage is TRBJ2-1, with D tentatively TRBD1 (5 bases). Germline-derived CDR1 and CDR2 are SGHDN and FVKESK. V was pared by 2 bases and J by 0 bases, with 11 bases between. The CDR3 extends over 16 amino acids.

This clonotype was counted many times. For the CDR3, the DNA is TGCAGTGCTACCAAGACTAGCGCGAACACCGGGGAGCTGTTTTTT. It codes for CSATKTSANTGELFF. The genes are TRBV20-1 and TRBJ2-2, with 8 bases matching TRBD2. The CDR3 contains 15 residues. J lost 0 bases, V lost 4 bases, and 4 bases had no gene match. Germline-derived CDR1 and CDR2 are DFQATT and SNEGSKA (reference sequence).

This clonotype was counted between two and nine times. This sequence joins TRBV12-3 or TRBV12-4 and TRBJ2-7; D not certain. There are 14 residues in the CDR3. V lost 0 bases, J lost 5 bases, and 11 bases lay in between. The CDR3 nucleotides are TGTGCCAGCAGTTTAGCGGTCCGAACCCACGAGCAGTACTTC. It specifies CASSLAVRTHEQYF.

There are many counts of this clonotype. V and J are TRBV20-1 and TRBJ1-1; D gene uncertain. CDR1 is DFQATT and CDR2 is SNEGSKA in the germline V gene (reference sequence). This CDR3 is built from 13 residues. Trimming removed 3 bases from V and 5 bases from J, with 13 bases in between. CDR3 nucleotide sequence: TGCAGTGCTAGGTCCTATTTGGGGACTGAAGCTTTCTTT. This translates into CSARSYLGTEAFF.

This clonotype was seen at least ten times. The rearrangement uses TRBV20-1 and TRBJ2-1; the D call may be TRBD1 or TRBD2 (5 bases each). CDR3 size: 12 residues. Trimming removed 6 bases at V and 14 bases at J, with 20 bases between. The germline CDR1 and CDR2 sequences are DFQATT and SNEGSKA (reference sequence). The CDR3 DNA sequence: TGCAGTGCCCAGAGCCGGGCCCGAGGGGAGTTCTTC. Translating gives CSAQSRARGEFF.

This clonotype was counted ten times or more. The chain recombines TRBV7-9 with TRBJ1-2, with 7 positions matching TRBD1. Germline V gene lookup returns CDR1 SEHNR and CDR2 FQNEAQ (reference sequence). This CDR3 has 15 residues. J lost 8 bases, V lost 5 bases, and 14 bases had no gene match. CDR3 sequence (DNA): TGTGCCAGCAGCCAGGGGGGACAGCAGTCCGTAGGCTACACCTTC. As protein: CASSQGGQQSVGYTF.